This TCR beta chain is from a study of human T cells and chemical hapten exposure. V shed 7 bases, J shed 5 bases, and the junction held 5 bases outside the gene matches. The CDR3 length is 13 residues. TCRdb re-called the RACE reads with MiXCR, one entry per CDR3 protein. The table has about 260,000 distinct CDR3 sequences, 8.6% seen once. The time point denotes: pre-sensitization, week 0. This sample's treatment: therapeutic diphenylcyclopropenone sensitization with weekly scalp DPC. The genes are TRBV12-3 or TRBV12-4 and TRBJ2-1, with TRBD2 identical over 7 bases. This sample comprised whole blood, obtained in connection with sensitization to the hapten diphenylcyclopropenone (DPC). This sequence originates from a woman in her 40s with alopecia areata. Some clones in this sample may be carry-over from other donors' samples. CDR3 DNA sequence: TGTGCCAGCACCGGGACTATAAACAATGAGCAGTTCTTC. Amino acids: CASTGTINNEQFF.